What follows describes a single TCR beta chain. The CDR3 loop spans 16 amino acids. Germline CDR1 reads KGHSH; CDR2 reads LQKENI. Between the trimmed V and J ends, which lost 11 bases and 0 bases, there was a span of 21 bases. Repertoires were generated with immunoSEQ multiplex PCR, while TCRdb's copy carries only in-frame clones and drops some. The sample contains 12,000 or so clones, about four fifths of which appear only once. These data come from a study of chemoradiotherapy in HPV16-positive cancers. Repertoires were sampled repeatedly during chemoradiotherapy. The chain carries TRBV18 and TRBJ2-3; TRBD1 might be the D (5 bases). The clonotype was recovered from a human donor with HPV-associated anogenital cancer. Sampling was performed from a patient who underwent chemoradiotherapy. CDR3 loop: CASMGQAERSTDTQYF. The DNA of the CDR3 is TGTGCCTCGATGGGGCAAGCAGAACGAAGCACAGATACGCAGTATTTT.